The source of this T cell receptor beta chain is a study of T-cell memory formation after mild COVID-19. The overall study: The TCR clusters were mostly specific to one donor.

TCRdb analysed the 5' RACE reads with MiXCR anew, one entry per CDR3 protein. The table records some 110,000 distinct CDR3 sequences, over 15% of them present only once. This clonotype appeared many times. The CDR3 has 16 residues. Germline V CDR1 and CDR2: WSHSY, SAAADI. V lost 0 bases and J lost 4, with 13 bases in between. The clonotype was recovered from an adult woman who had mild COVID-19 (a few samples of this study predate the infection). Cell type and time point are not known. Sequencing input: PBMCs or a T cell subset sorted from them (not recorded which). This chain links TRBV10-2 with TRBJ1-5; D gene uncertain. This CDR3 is CASSESMGSLNQPQHF. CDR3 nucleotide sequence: TGCGCCAGCAGTGAGTCCATGGGGTCACTAAATCAGCCCCAGCATTTT.